This T cell receptor beta chain is drawn from a study of blood T cell repertoires in COVID-19. Turning to the study itself: COVID-19 samples from acute and convalescent phases originated in the United States, Italy and Spain.

J gave up 5 bases and V 3 bases, and 4 bases lay outside the gene matches. Germline values: CDR1 MDHEN, CDR2 SYDVKM. CDR3 length: 14 amino acids. Libraries were prepared by immunoSEQ multiplex PCR; TCRdb keeps only in-frame clonotypes and omits some of them. Of under 90,000 clones detected, roughly 90% appear once; the ten largest clones hold around 7%. This TCR derives from a man aged 35-49 years with COVID-19, enrolled during active disease. Sequencing used peripheral blood. The rearrangement uses TRBV28 and TRBJ2-5, with 9 bases aligning to TRBD2. The CDR3 region is CASSFGGGAETQYF. In DNA form, the CDR3 reads TGTGCCAGCAGTTTTGGCGGGGGGGCTGAGACCCAGTACTTC.